Listed below are T cell receptor beta chains from one sample, sequenced in a study of shared clonotypes between healthy human individuals. Repertoires were generated with immunoSEQ multiplex PCR, while TCRdb's copy carries only in-frame clones and drops some. The profile shows some 2,100,000 clones, approximately 95% of them singletons. The specimen was naive CD4+ T cells sorted from blood. These receptors originate from a man aged 18 to 29 in good health. CDR3s include the opening cysteine and the closing phenylalanine or tryptophan. D genes are given only for firm matches. Size is omitted from some rows. Given values are once, few, many or a class for expanded clones.

abundance: -
v_gene: TRBV5-4
j_gene: TRBJ1-1
d_gene: -
CDR3aa: CASSLARRDNTEAFF
CDR3nt: TGTGCCAGCAGCTTGGCCCGAAGGGATAACACTGAAGCTTTCTTT

abundance: -
v_gene: TRBV7-9
j_gene: TRBJ1-2
d_gene: -
CDR3aa: CASSSGTSNYGYTF
CDR3nt: TGTGCCAGCAGCTCCGGGACATCCAACTATGGCTACACCTTC

abundance: once
v_gene: TRBV5-4
j_gene: TRBJ1-2
d_gene: TRBD1
CDR3aa: CASSLNRGRTSNYGYTF
CDR3nt: TGTGCCAGCAGCTTAAACAGGGGGCGTACTTCTAACTATGGCTACACCTTC

abundance: few
v_gene: TRBV19
j_gene: TRBJ1-2
d_gene: -
CDR3aa: CASSIDHLFTDRNYGYTF
CDR3nt: TGTGCCAGTAGTATAGATCACCTTTTCACTGACAGAAACTATGGCTACACCTTC

abundance: -
v_gene: TRBV21-1
j_gene: TRBJ1-6
d_gene: -
CDR3aa: CASSLEGGEGTDSPLHF
CDR3nt: TGTGCCAGCAGCCTAGAAGGAGGGGAAGGTACTGATTCACCCCTCCACTTT

abundance: -
v_gene: TRBV7-2
j_gene: TRBJ1-1
d_gene: -
CDR3aa: CASSLQALSDTEAFF
CDR3nt: TGTGCCAGCAGCCTCCAGGCCCTGAGCGACACTGAAGCTTTCTTT

abundance: -
v_gene: TRBV6-1
j_gene: TRBJ2-2
d_gene: TRBD1
CDR3aa: CASRGATGAAGELFF
CDR3nt: TGTGCCAGCAGGGGGGCCACAGGGGCCGCCGGGGAGCTGTTTTTT

abundance: -
v_gene: TRBV5-1
j_gene: TRBJ2-7
d_gene: -
CDR3aa: CASSPGGFYEQYF
CDR3nt: TGCGCCAGCAGCCCAGGGGGGTTCTACGAGCAGTACTTC

abundance: once
v_gene: TRBV25-1
j_gene: TRBJ1-1
d_gene: -
CDR3aa: CASSEYEGWGTEAFF
CDR3nt: TGTGCCAGCAGTGAATATGAGGGATGGGGTACTGAAGCTTTCTTT

abundance: -
v_gene: TRBV29-1
j_gene: TRBJ2-7
d_gene: -
CDR3aa: CSVEGGIEQYF
CDR3nt: TGCAGCGTTGAAGGCGGGATCGAGCAGTACTTC

abundance: few
v_gene: TRBV5-1
j_gene: TRBJ1-2
d_gene: TRBD1
CDR3aa: CASRQSGTESGYTF
CDR3nt: TGCGCCAGCCGACAGTCCGGGACAGAAAGTGGCTACACCTTC